The present entry profiles one T cell receptor (beta chain) with its context. No antigen is known for it. Germline CDR1 reads DFQATT; CDR2 reads SNEGSKA (reference sequence). The CDR3 covers 10 residues. Trimming stripped 5 bases from V and 7 bases from J, with 5 bases between. This sample is part of a study of OX40 agonist ivuxolimab in advanced cancers. Profiling relied on immunoSEQ multiplex PCR, and the TCRdb table lists in-frame clones only, not all of them. The sample shows tens of thousands of clones, about 89% of them seen only once. General study findings and limits: In the 0.1 to 3.0 mg/kg range, CD4+ and CD8+ blood T cells had expanded clonally by week 6. Expanded clones were, on average, more numerous among CD8+ T cells than CD4+.

The TCR was taken from an adult with an advanced solid tumor such as melanoma, head and neck, liver or kidney cancer. Sequencing used CD4+ or CD8+ T cells sorted from blood, obtained in a trial of the OX40 agonist ivuxolimab. The chain is built from TRBV20-1 and TRBJ1-4, with unresolved D. DNA of the CDR3: TGCAGTGCTGGGTTTGAAAAACTGTTTTTT. Translating gives CSAGFEKLFF.